Presented here are 25 T cell receptor beta chains from one specimen sequenced in a study of Graves' ophthalmopathy and Graves' hyperthyroidism. TCR beta CDR3 amplification used RNA transcripts. HTBI-primed RT-PCR formed the first round, and a multiplex PCR formed the second. One entry per CDR3 protein results from TCRdb running MiXCR on the multiplex PCR reads. The data hold approximately 480,000 distinct CDR3 sequences, with approximately 15% observed a single time. Sequenced: blood. These TCRs come from a woman younger than 45 with Graves' ophthalmopathy.

This clonotype was detected ten times or more. J is TRBJ2-2 and V is TRBV6-1; D ambiguous. Trimming cost V 7 bases and J 8 bases, with 8 bases left between them. The CDR3 length is 11 residues. From germline, CDR1 is MNHNS and CDR2 SASEGT. In nucleotides, the CDR3 is TGTGCCAGCACTGGAGATGGGGAGCTGTTTTTT. Translating gives CASTGDGELFF.

This chain connects TRBV2 to TRBJ1-1; D remains ambiguous. V was pared by 2 bases and J by 0 bases, with 10 bases between. The CDR3 is 15 amino acids. Germline V CDR1 and CDR2: SNHLY, FYNNEI. The CDR3 DNA follows: TGTGCCAGCAGTGAAACGGTTCTCGTGAACACTGAAGCTTTCTTT. This translates into CASSETVLVNTEAFF.

The chain joins TRBV6-1 to TRBJ2-2; D is perhaps TRBD1 or TRBD2 (5 bases each). Germline assignment: CDR1 MNHNS and CDR2 SASEGT. The CDR3 covers 15 residues. The V end was cut by 8 bases, the J end by 4 bases, with 17 bases between. CDR3 in DNA: TGTGCCAGCGGTAAACCTTTGGGGGTCACCGGGGAGCTGTTTTTT. The encoded protein is CASGKPLGVTGELFF.

This clonotype was recorded many times. The chain recombines TRBV20-1 with TRBJ2-6; 7 nucleotides agree with TRBD1. Germline-derived CDR1 and CDR2 are DFQATT and SNEGSKA (reference sequence). The CDR3 loop spans 17 amino acids. Trimming took 3 bases from V and 0 from J; bases not matched to a gene: 8. DNA for the CDR3: TGCAGTGCTAGGGTCGGGACAGATATCTCTGGGGCCAACGTCCTGACTTTC. Translated: CSARVGTDISGANVLTF.

CDR3 in DNA: TGTGCCAGCAGCCAATACTTAAATTCACCCCTCCACTTT. Translation: CASSQYLNSPLHF. The rearrangement links TRBV3-1 to TRBJ1-6; D gene unclear. The CDR3 totals 13 residues. The V end was cut by 2 bases, the J end by 7 bases, with 6 bases between. Looked up from germline, CDR1 is LGHDT and CDR2 is YNNKEL (reference sequence).

The sample holds many counts of this clonotype. J is TRBJ2-5 and V is TRBV12-3 or TRBV12-4; maybe TRBD2 (6 bases). This CDR3 is 13 amino acids long. V was cut by 5 bases and J by 7 bases, with 14 bases left in between. CDR3 in amino acids: CASSLGMGGTQYF. CDR3 coding DNA: TGTGCCAGCAGTCTCGGCATGGGGGGGACCCAGTACTTC.

This clonotype came up a few times. The chain combines TRBV11-2 with TRBJ2-2, with TRBD2 matching over 12 bases. The germline V gene encodes CDR1 SGHAT and CDR2 FQNNGV. The CDR3 totals 16 residues. The V gene end was trimmed by 4 bases and the J gene end by 8 bases; junction bases not matched to a gene: 8. This CDR3 reads CASSSYGTSGSGELFF. In nucleotides, the CDR3 is TGTGCCAGCAGCTCCTATGGGACTAGCGGGTCGGGGGAGCTGTTTTTT.

This clonotype showed up many times. The CDR3 loop is CATSDSGRWQETQYF. DNA of the CDR3: TGTGCCACCAGTGATTCGGGCCGGTGGCAAGAGACCCAGTACTTC. The gene calls are TRBV24-1 and TRBJ2-5; D remains ambiguous. The CDR3 extends over 15 amino acids. V lost 2 bases and J 2 bases, leaving 11 bases between the germline ends. Germline-derived CDR1 and CDR2 are KGHDR and SFDVKD.

This clonotype was detected many times. The V and J genes are TRBV11-2 and TRBJ2-2; no clear D. The V end lost 5 bases, the J end lost 1 base, and 23 bases lay between the germline ends. Per the germline V gene, CDR1 is SGHAT and CDR2 is FQNNGV. The CDR3 spans 19 residues. The CDR3 here is CASSGPLSSLTLNTGELFF. For the CDR3, the DNA is TGTGCCAGCAGCGGGCCTCTCAGCTCCTTAACCCTGAACACCGGGGAGCTGTTTTTT.

The chain links TRBV7-2 to TRBJ2-5; the D is unclear. The V and J ends lost 6 bases and 1 base respectively, with 12 bases between them. The CDR3 length is 14 residues. CDR1 and CDR2 (germline): SGHTA, FQGNSA. Written as DNA, the CDR3 is TGTGCCAGCAGTTTCTTGGGATCCCAAGAGACCCAGTACTTC. It specifies CASSFLGSQETQYF.

This clonotype was picked up many times. The V call is TRBV7-9, the J call TRBJ1-3, with D uncertain. V lost 2 bases to trimming and J lost 2 bases, with 10 bases between them. The CDR3 is 15 amino acids. The germline V gene has CDR1 SEHNR and CDR2 FQNEAQ (reference sequence). The CDR3 DNA follows: TGTGCCAGCAGCTTAACCGGGCTTGCTGGAAACACCATATATTTT. Translating it yields CASSLTGLAGNTIYF. The whole variable domain, remainder taken from reference TRBV7-9 and TRBJ1-3, is DTGVSQNPRHKITKRGQNVTFRCDPISEHNRLYWYRQTLGQGPEFLTYFQNEAQLEKSRLLSDRFSAERPKGSFSTLEIQRTEQGDSAMYLCASSLTGLAGNTIYFGEGSWLTVV.

In its sample, this clonotype was seen many times. The chain couples TRBV7-8 to TRBJ2-5; D is possibly TRBD1 or TRBD2 (5 bases each). CDR3 length: 14 amino acids. Germline lookup yields CDR1 SGHVS and CDR2 FQNEAQ. V was clipped by 1 base and J by 6 bases, with 12 bases between them. CDR3 DNA sequence: TGTGCCAGCAGCTTAGGTCCAGGGAGTCAGACCCAGTACTTC. This translates into CASSLGPGSQTQYF.

In its sample, this clonotype was seen many times. The chain links TRBV2 to TRBJ2-5, with D possibly being TRBD1 (6 bases). The germline V and J ends were trimmed by 6 bases and 2 bases, with 10 bases remaining between them. Germline V gene sequence: CDR1 SNHLY, CDR2 FYNNEI. This CDR3 has 13 amino acids. CDR3 in DNA: TGTGCCAGCAGAGATACAGGGCAAGAGACCCAGTACTTC. This encodes CASRDTGQETQYF.

This clonotype was picked up many times. The V and J genes are TRBV27 and TRBJ1-5; D not certain. V was cut by 6 bases and J by 5 bases, with 11 bases left in between. The CDR3 spans 13 residues. Germline V lookup: CDR1 MNHEY, CDR2 SMNVEV (reference sequence). DNA for the CDR3: TGTGCCAGCAGCCCGCGCAGCTATCAGCCCCAGCATTTT. Translating it yields CASSPRSYQPQHF.

This clonotype came up many times. The chain links TRBV15 to TRBJ2-7; D may be TRBD2 (6 bases). CDR3 length equals 13 residues. Germline V gene sequence: CDR1 LNHNV, CDR2 YYDKDF (reference sequence). V was trimmed by 3 bases and J by 2 bases, leaving 8 bases between them. The CDR3 nucleotides are TGTGCCACCAGCAGGGGGGGAACCTACGAGCAGTACTTC. Amino acid sequence: CATSRGGTYEQYF.

This clonotype came up many times. J is TRBJ1-2 and V is TRBV28; D not resolved. The germline V and J ends were trimmed by 5 bases and 6 bases, with 7 bases remaining between them. Germline-derived CDR1 and CDR2 are MDHEN and SYDVKM. The CDR3 has 11 residues. CDR3 amino acids: CASSTGNGYTF. CDR3 in DNA: TGTGCCAGCAGTACTGGGAATGGCTACACCTTC.

This chain joins TRBV6-5 and TRBJ2-5; TRBD1 is a possible D gene (6 bases). Germline V gives CDR1 MNHEY, CDR2 SVGAGI. This CDR3 has 15 amino acids. The V gene lost 2 bases and the J gene lost 1 base, with 11 bases spanning the gap. The CDR3 DNA reads as TGTGCCAGCAGTTACCCCGGACAGACCCAAGAGACCCAGTACTTC. Translating it yields CASSYPGQTQETQYF.

The sample holds many counts of this clonotype. The chain is built from TRBV6-5 and TRBJ1-5; 9 nucleotides align to TRBD1. The CDR3 contains 15 residues. The junction had 8 bases not matched to a gene; V was cut back by 4 bases and J by 7 bases. Germline CDR1 reads MNHEY; CDR2 reads SVGAGI. This chain's CDR3 is CASSSQTGGRQPQHF. The CDR3 nucleotides are TGTGCCAGCAGTTCTCAGACAGGGGGGCGACAGCCCCAGCATTTT.

Written as DNA, the CDR3 is TGTGCCAGCAGTGACTCCCAGAGTTATTATAATTCACCCCTCCACTTT. Translated: CASSDSQSYYNSPLHF. The rearrangement links TRBV25-1 to TRBJ1-6; D unclear. V gave up 3 bases and J gave up 4 bases, with 13 bases separating them. This CDR3 comprises 16 residues. In germline, CDR1 is MGHDK, CDR2 SYGVNS.

This chain joins TRBV12-3 or TRBV12-4 and TRBJ2-7; 11 nucleotides align to TRBD1. The CDR3 length is 16 residues. J lost 3 bases, V lost 5 bases, and 9 bases had no gene match. CDR3 sequence (DNA): TGTGCCAGCAGTCCTCCCCGGGACAGGGGGATCTACGAGCAGTACTTC. Its translation is CASSPPRDRGIYEQYF.

This clonotype was seen only a few times. The rearrangement links TRBV10-3 to TRBJ2-2, with 8 bases identical to TRBD2. V shed 0 bases and J 6 bases; nucleotides not matched to a gene: 15. Per the germline V gene, CDR1 is ENHRY and CDR2 is SYGVKD. The CDR3 loop spans 19 amino acids. The CDR3 sequence: CAISESPLRREGRAGELFF. The CDR3 DNA follows: TGTGCCATCAGTGAGTCCCCCCTAAGACGGGAGGGCCGGGCCGGGGAGCTGTTTTTT.

This clonotype was detected ten times or more. The CDR3 protein is CASSFDGNTIYF. As DNA, the CDR3 is TGTGCCAGCAGTTTCGATGGAAACACCATATATTTT. The V call is TRBV27, the J call TRBJ1-3; no reliable D call. The germline V and J ends were trimmed by 3 bases and 3 bases, with 3 bases remaining between them. The CDR3 is 12 residues long. Germline V CDR1 and CDR2: MNHEY, SMNVEV (reference sequence).

This chain links TRBV19 with TRBJ1-1, with 8 bases fitting TRBD1. CDR1 is LNHDA, CDR2 SQIVND, per germline (reference sequence). This CDR3 is 13 amino acids long. Trimming removed 6 bases from V and 4 bases from J; junction bases left unmatched: 4. DNA of the CDR3: TGTGCCAGTAGGTGGACAGGGACCACTGAAGCTTTCTTT. Amino acid sequence: CASRWTGTTEAFF.

This clonotype was seen many times. The V call is TRBV28, the J call TRBJ1-2, with unresolved D. V was cut by 5 bases and J by 2 bases, with 15 bases left in between. The germline CDR1 and CDR2 sequences are MDHEN and SYDVKM. CDR3 length equals 15 residues. As DNA, the CDR3 is TGTGCCAGCAGTGCCGCTCTTACGGACAACTATGGCTACACCTTC. Encoded protein: CASSAALTDNYGYTF.

This clonotype was detected only a few times. The chain links TRBV30 to TRBJ1-3; D is ambiguous. The V end lost 4 bases, the J end lost 5 bases, and 9 bases lay between the germline ends. Per germline, CDR1 GTSNPN and CDR2 SVGIG (reference sequence). There are 12 residues in the CDR3. The CDR3 nucleotides are TGTGCCTGGAACGAAAACAGAAACACCATATATTTT. Translated: CAWNENRNTIYF.